The 24 T cell receptor beta chains below were found in one sample sequenced in a study of regulatory T cells in long-lasting Graves disease. Arm-PCR of CDR3 regions with iRepertoire HTBI primers generated TCR beta libraries. TCRdb reprocessed the multiplex PCR reads via MiXCR and lists one record per CDR3 protein. This sample has roughly 440,000 distinct CDR3 sequences; approximately 16% occur once, and the top ten carry about 23%. The sample's time point: newly diagnosed GD, antithyroid drugs for less than 3 months. PBMC RNA served as the TCR library source. These data also featured in a second study, about T cells in Graves' hyperthyroidism and ophthalmopathy.

The sample was peripheral blood mononuclear cells (PBMCs), taken at new diagnosis, from a patient treated with antithyroid drugs. These receptors were taken from a woman between 18 and 30 years old with Graves disease.

The chain has TRBV7-2 and TRBJ1-2; the D gene is possibly TRBD1 (6 bases). Germline values: CDR1 SGHTA, CDR2 FQGNSA. The V and J ends lost 1 base and 2 bases respectively, with 17 bases between them. The CDR3 consists of 17 residues. CDR3 loop: CASSLELEAGVNYGYTF. In DNA form, the CDR3 reads TGTGCCAGCAGCTTAGAATTAGAGGCAGGGGTAAACTATGGCTACACCTTC.

This clonotype showed up many times. The chain uses TRBV12-3 or TRBV12-4 and TRBJ2-3, with a tentative D call TRBD1 (5 bases). CDR3 length: 15 amino acids. Trimming took 4 bases from V and 3 from J, leaving 14 bases between them. This CDR3 is CASSSDSGKTDTQYF. In DNA form, the CDR3 reads TGTGCCAGCAGTTCCGACAGTGGGAAGACAGATACGCAGTATTTT.

Details on this clonotype: With only one base between it and a far larger clone, this is likely a read error. The DNA of the CDR3 is TGTGCCAGCAGGCAACAGGGTCAAGAGACCCAGTACTTC. It codes for CASRQQGQETQYF. This rearrangement joins TRBV11-3 to TRBJ2-5; weak D call: TRBD1 (6 bases). CDR1 is SGHNT, CDR2 YENEEA, per germline. V lost 6 bases to trimming and J lost 2 bases, with 10 bases between them. The CDR3 length is 13 residues.

This clonotype was counted many times. V is TRBV15 and J is TRBJ2-7, with 9 positions matching TRBD1. Per germline, CDR1 LNHNV and CDR2 YYDKDF (reference sequence). The CDR3 has 14 residues. Trimming removed 4 bases from V and 4 bases from J; junction bases left unmatched: 5. The CDR3: CATSTGTGLYEQYF. The DNA for the CDR3 is TGTGCCACCAGCACCGGGACAGGGCTATACGAGCAGTACTTC.

This clonotype was found many times. The chain joins TRBV7-2 to TRBJ1-2; possibly TRBD1 for D (5 bases). V was shortened by 4 bases and J by 4 bases, with 10 bases between the two germline ends. Per germline, CDR1 SGHTA and CDR2 FQGNSA. The CDR3 covers 13 residues. The CDR3 is CASSSTVSYGYTF. Written as DNA, the CDR3 is TGTGCCAGCAGCTCGACAGTGAGCTATGGCTACACCTTC.

This clonotype was seen many times. This chain uses TRBV20-1 with TRBJ1-6, with TRBD1 matching 9 bases. The V gene end was trimmed by 2 bases and the J gene end by 6 bases; junction bases not matched to a gene: 2. Germline values: CDR1 DFQATT, CDR2 SNEGSKA (reference sequence). The CDR3 is 14 amino acids. The CDR3 reads CSARRGQGNSPLHF. The CDR3 bases are TGCAGTGCTAGAAGGGGACAGGGTAATTCACCCCTCCACTTT.

The V gene is TRBV19, the J gene TRBJ2-1; TRBD2 matches at 10 bases. This CDR3 comprises 16 residues. V gave up 7 bases and J gave up 7 bases; unmatched junction bases: 13. From germline, CDR1 is LNHDA and CDR2 SQIVND (reference sequence). The CDR3 DNA reads TGTGCCAGTACCCTCCTTCCTAGCGGGAGTGGAAATGAGCAGTTCTTC. It encodes CASTLLPSGSGNEQFF.

The genes are TRBV25-1 and TRBJ1-5, with unresolved D. The V end was cut by 3 bases, the J end by 9 bases, with 12 bases between. The CDR3 runs to 13 residues. In germline, CDR1 is MGHDK, CDR2 SYGVNS. The CDR3 DNA is TGTGCCAGCAGTGAGGCCCTTGGGTGGCCCCAGCATTTT. Translation: CASSEALGWPQHF.

This clonotype was detected ten times or more. V gene TRBV20-1 combines with J gene TRBJ2-1; D remains unclear. This CDR3 is built from 12 residues. The V end was cut by 3 bases, the J end by 7 bases, with 10 bases between. CDR1 is DFQATT and CDR2 is SNEGSKA in the germline V gene (reference sequence). CDR3 region: CSARRVVNEQFF. Written as DNA, the CDR3 is TGCAGTGCTAGGCGTGTCGTAAATGAGCAGTTCTTC.

The chain joins TRBV7-6 to TRBJ2-1, with 9 bases lining up with TRBD2. V lost 5 bases, J lost 5 bases, and 10 bases stayed unmatched. The CDR3 totals 16 residues. Germline CDR1 SGHVS, CDR2 FNYEAQ. This CDR3 is CASSPMTSGADNEQFF. The CDR3, as DNA: TGTGCCAGCAGCCCGATGACTAGCGGAGCCGACAATGAGCAGTTCTTC.

This clonotype was seen repeatedly, ten times or more. The chain has TRBV12-3 or TRBV12-4 and TRBJ2-1; TRBD1 agrees at 8 bases. The CDR3 runs to 14 residues. The ends lost 9 bases at V and 1 base at J; junction bases unmatched: 5. The CDR3: CASQRTGSYNEQFF. The DNA of the CDR3 is TGTGCCAGTCAAAGGACAGGGTCCTACAATGAGCAGTTCTTC.

This clonotype was seen more than once but under ten times. A much larger clone sits a single nucleotide away, making a read error possible. This rearrangement joins TRBV12-3 or TRBV12-4 to TRBJ2-3, with 10 bases lining up with TRBD1. The DNA matches TRBJ2-5 better at its end, which makes the J call doubtful. The CDR3 has 17 amino acids. In DNA form, the CDR3 reads TGTGCCAGCAGCCTCGACAGGGGGCGCGGGGGGCGGAAGACCCAGTACTTC. Protein: CASSLDRGRGGRKTQYF.

At least ten counts were recorded for this clonotype. J is TRBJ2-5 and V is TRBV6-1; tentative D call: TRBD2 (6 bases). This CDR3 comprises 15 residues. Between the trimmed V and J ends, which lost 5 bases and 1 base, there was a span of 14 bases. Germline V gene sequence: CDR1 MNHNS, CDR2 SASEGT. The CDR3 loop reads CASSRPRELQETQYF. The CDR3 DNA sequence: TGTGCCAGCAGTCGACCTCGGGAGCTCCAAGAGACCCAGTACTTC.

This clonotype was detected many times. The chain joins TRBV6-2 or TRBV6-3 to TRBJ2-5; D not resolved. CDR3 size: 13 residues. V dropped 4 bases and J dropped 5 bases, with 11 bases sitting between them. The germline V gene has CDR1 MNHEY and CDR2 SVGEGT. The CDR3 nucleotides are TGTGCCAGCAGTTTACGGGCGGTTGAGACCCAGTACTTC. It translates to CASSLRAVETQYF.

The chain's CDR3 is CASSVGSGNTIYF. CDR3 nucleotide sequence: TGTGCCAGCTCCGTAGGGTCTGGAAACACCATATATTTT. The chain joins TRBV7-9 to TRBJ1-3; D is undetermined. Germline values: CDR1 SEHNR, CDR2 FQNEAQ (reference sequence). The V gene lost 8 bases and the J gene lost 1 base, with 9 bases spanning the gap. The CDR3 has 13 residues.

The V and J genes are TRBV5-6 and TRBJ2-7, with D unresolved. Trimming stripped 0 bases from V and 0 bases from J, with 7 bases between. Looked up from germline, CDR1 is SGHDT and CDR2 is YYEEEE. The CDR3 is 14 residues long. CDR3 in amino acids: CASSLDYHSYEQYF. In DNA form, the CDR3 reads TGTGCCAGCAGCTTGGACTACCACTCCTACGAGCAGTACTTC.

The chain recombines TRBV6-2 or TRBV6-3 with TRBJ2-5; D remains unclear. The J call is doubtful: the DNA matches TRBJ2-1 better. The CDR3 spans 14 residues. Germline CDR1 is MNHEY and CDR2 is SVGEGT. The CDR3 loop reads CASSRLPTGREQFF. The CDR3 coding sequence is TGTGCCAGCAGTCGCCTCCCCACGGGTCGTGAGCAGTTCTTC.

Only a few counts were recorded for this clonotype. The chain is built from TRBV6-2 or TRBV6-3 and TRBJ1-1, with D perhaps matching TRBD1 (5 bases). The CDR3 consists of 16 residues. The germline CDR1 and CDR2 sequences are MNHEY and SVGEGT. The germline V and J ends were trimmed by 6 bases and 0 bases, with 17 bases remaining between them. The CDR3 sequence: CASRAGQGALNTEAFF. For the CDR3, the DNA is TGTGCCAGCAGAGCGGGGCAGGGTGCTTTGAACACTGAAGCTTTCTTT.

This clonotype has at least ten counts. The chain couples TRBV24-1 to TRBJ2-5, with 8 bases that match TRBD2. The CDR3 sequence is 15 residues long. The germline V gene has CDR1 KGHDR and CDR2 SFDVKD. The V and J ends lost 2 bases and 5 bases, in that order; junction bases with no gene match: 6. CDR3 DNA sequence: TGTGCCACCAGTGATTCTGGGACTAGGCGGGAGACCCAGTACTTC. Protein sequence: CATSDSGTRRETQYF.

There are a few counts of this clonotype. The CDR3 sequence is CASSNTGALYYGYTF. CDR3 nucleotides: TGTGCCAGTAGTAATACGGGGGCGCTTTACTATGGCTACACCTTC. The V gene is TRBV19, the J gene TRBJ1-2; tentative D call: TRBD1 (6 bases). Germline V gives CDR1 LNHDA, CDR2 SQIVND (reference sequence). The CDR3 is 15 residues long. Trimming shortened V by 4 bases and J by 3 bases, and 15 bases separated the two germline ends.

This clonotype was recorded at least ten times. This chain uses TRBV18 with TRBJ1-2; D call uncertain. V lost 4 bases and J 5 bases, leaving 14 bases between the germline ends. Germline V gene lookup returns CDR1 KGHSH and CDR2 LQKENI. The CDR3 sequence is 14 residues long. The CDR3 loop is CASSLENDPYGYTF. Written as DNA, the CDR3 is TGTGCCAGCTCACTAGAGAACGACCCATATGGCTACACCTTC.

With respect to this clonotype: A much larger clone differs from this one at a single base, so this may be a read error. The chain couples TRBV6-2 or TRBV6-3 to TRBJ2-3; 7 nucleotides align to TRBD2. The CDR3 spans 15 residues. Germline CDR1 is MNHEY and CDR2 is SVGEGT. The ends lost 6 bases at V and 2 bases at J; junction bases unmatched: 8. The CDR3 DNA reads as TGTGCCAGCAGATCTCAGAGACTAGCCACAGATACGCAGTATTTT. It codes for CASRSQRLATDTQYF.

This clonotype has at least ten counts. V and J are TRBV3-1 and TRBJ2-7; perhaps D is TRBD1 or TRBD2 (5 bases each). Germline CDR1 and CDR2: LGHDT and YNNKEL (reference sequence). The CDR3 loop spans 13 amino acids. Trimming left V 4 bases short and J 3 bases short, with 10 bases between. The chain's CDR3 is CASSPYGGYEQYF. CDR3 coding DNA: TGTGCCAGCAGCCCCTATGGGGGCTACGAGCAGTACTTC.

This clonotype was recorded many times. CDR3 nucleotide sequence: TGCAGCGAATCCGGTGGGATGGGACTTCTAGCGAGGACAGATACGCAGTATTTT. Protein: CSESGGMGLLARTDTQYF. The V call is TRBV29-1, the J call TRBJ2-3, with D tentatively TRBD2 (6 bases). This CDR3 contains 18 residues. V was trimmed by 7 bases and J by 3 bases, leaving 29 bases between them. CDR1 is SQVTM, CDR2 ANQGSEA, per germline.